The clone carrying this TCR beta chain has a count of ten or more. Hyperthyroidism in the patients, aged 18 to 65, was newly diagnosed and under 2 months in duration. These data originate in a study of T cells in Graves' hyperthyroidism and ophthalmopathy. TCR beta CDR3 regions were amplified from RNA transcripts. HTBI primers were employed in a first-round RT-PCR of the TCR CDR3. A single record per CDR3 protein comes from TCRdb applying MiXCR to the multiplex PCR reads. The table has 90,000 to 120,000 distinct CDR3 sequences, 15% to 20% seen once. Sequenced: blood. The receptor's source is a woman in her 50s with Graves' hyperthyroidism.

The CDR3 loop is CASTERPTYNEQFF. For the CDR3, the DNA is TGTGCCAGCACCGAGCGGCCCACCTACAATGAGCAGTTCTTC. The genes are TRBV6-2 or TRBV6-3 and TRBJ2-1; a possible D gene is TRBD2 (5 bases). There are 14 residues in the CDR3. V was pared by 7 bases and J by 2 bases, with 12 bases between. CDR1 is MNHEY and CDR2 is SVGEGT in the germline V gene.